Listed below are T cell receptor beta chains from one sample, sequenced in a study of human T cells and chemical hapten exposure. In TCRdb, the RACE reads were re-called with MiXCR into one record per CDR3 protein. The sample carries about 190,000 distinct CDR3 sequences, around 25% recorded once. The material sequenced was whole blood, taken in connection with sensitization to the hapten diphenylcyclopropenone (DPC). All receptors come from a woman aged 40 to 50 with alopecia areata. Some clones in this sample may be carry-over from other donors' samples. Each CDR3 is given with its conserved first and last residue. The order of the fields is D gene, J gene, clone size, V gene, CDR3 DNA, CDR3 protein. A D gene is named only where the DNA matches it firmly. Only some rows state a clone size, as once, few, many or a class for expanded clones.

d_call: TRBD1; j_call: TRBJ2-7; clone_size: -; v_call: TRBV28; cdr3_nt: TGTGCCAGCAGTGGGACAGGGCGCTCCTACGAGCAGTACTTC; cdr3_aa: CASSGTGRSYEQYF
d_call: -; j_call: TRBJ2-5; clone_size: few; v_call: TRBV28; cdr3_nt: TGTGCCAGCAGTTCCAAAACTTACCAGAGGGCCCAAGAGACCCAGTACTTC; cdr3_aa: CASSSKTYQRAQETQYF
d_call: -; j_call: TRBJ1-5; clone_size: few; v_call: TRBV29-1; cdr3_nt: TGCAGCGTTATACTGGGTTCTAATAGCAATCAGCCCCAGCATTTT; cdr3_aa: CSVILGSNSNQPQHF
d_call: -; j_call: TRBJ1-1; clone_size: few; v_call: TRBV30; cdr3_nt: TGTGCCTGGAGTGAAGGCCTCCCGAACACTGAAGCTTTCTTT; cdr3_aa: CAWSEGLPNTEAFF
d_call: TRBD1; j_call: TRBJ1-2; clone_size: -; v_call: TRBV28; cdr3_nt: TGTGCCAGCAGTGAAACCGGGACAGGGGGCGCCTATGGCTACACCTTC; cdr3_aa: CASSETGTGGAYGYTF
d_call: -; j_call: TRBJ1-6; clone_size: many; v_call: TRBV20-1; cdr3_nt: TGCAGTGCTAGAGATCTAAGGAAACAGGGCCAACCCGGGAATTCACCCCTCCACTTT; cdr3_aa: CSARDLRKQGQPGNSPLHF
d_call: -; j_call: TRBJ2-7; clone_size: -; v_call: TRBV20-1; cdr3_nt: TGCAGTGCTAGAGATCGAGGGGGAGCGGGAAACTACGAGCAGTACTTC; cdr3_aa: CSARDRGGAGNYEQYF
d_call: -; j_call: TRBJ1-1; clone_size: few; v_call: TRBV6-6; cdr3_nt: TGTGCCAGCAGGGATCGACAGGACACTGAAGCTTTCTTT; cdr3_aa: CASRDRQDTEAFF
d_call: -; j_call: TRBJ2-7; clone_size: -; v_call: TRBV11-2; cdr3_nt: TGTGCCAGCAGCCCCGAGAACCCCCTCAGGGTACGCGAGCAGTACTTC; cdr3_aa: CASSPENPLRVREQYF
d_call: -; j_call: TRBJ2-7; clone_size: -; v_call: TRBV29-1; cdr3_nt: TGCAGCGTTGAATTCCAGGCCACTCCTCGGGCGGAGCAGTACTTC; cdr3_aa: CSVEFQATPRAEQYF
d_call: TRBD1; j_call: TRBJ2-7; clone_size: many; v_call: TRBV25-1; cdr3_nt: TGTGCCACCAACAGGGGGACCTACGAGCAGTACTTC; cdr3_aa: CATNRGTYEQYF
d_call: TRBD2; j_call: TRBJ2-3; clone_size: few; v_call: TRBV7-2; cdr3_nt: TGTGCCAGCAGCGAGGGACTAGCGGGAGCGGCAGATACGCAGTATTTT; cdr3_aa: CASSEGLAGAADTQYF
d_call: -; j_call: TRBJ2-3; clone_size: few; v_call: TRBV6-5; cdr3_nt: TGTGCCAGCAGTTACTCGATCAGGGCGGCAGATACGCAGTATTTT; cdr3_aa: CASSYSIRAADTQYF
d_call: -; j_call: TRBJ2-1; clone_size: -; v_call: TRBV9; cdr3_nt: TGTGCCAGCAGCCCGAAGCAGGGCCATGAGCAGTTCTTC; cdr3_aa: CASSPKQGHEQFF
d_call: -; j_call: TRBJ2-3; clone_size: -; v_call: TRBV12-3/TRBV12-4; cdr3_nt: TGTGCCAGCAGTTTAGGACGGGGTGTACAGTATTTT; cdr3_aa: CASSLGRGVQYF
d_call: -; j_call: TRBJ1-1; clone_size: few; v_call: TRBV11-2; cdr3_nt: TGTGCCAGCAGCTTAATGGGATCGGAGACTGAAGCTTTCTTT; cdr3_aa: CASSLMGSETEAFF
d_call: -; j_call: TRBJ2-7; clone_size: -; v_call: TRBV7-3; cdr3_nt: TGCGCCAGCAGCCCCCAGAGTACCTCCTACGAGCAGTACTTC; cdr3_aa: CASSPQSTSYEQYF
d_call: -; j_call: TRBJ1-6; clone_size: -; v_call: TRBV5-6; cdr3_nt: TGTGCCAGCAGCTCACGGACGTCACCCCTCCACTTT; cdr3_aa: CASSSRTSPLHF
d_call: -; j_call: TRBJ2-1; clone_size: -; v_call: TRBV12-3/TRBV12-4; cdr3_nt: TGTGCCAGCAGTCAAGGTATTGAGCAGTTCTTC; cdr3_aa: CASSQGIEQFF
d_call: -; j_call: TRBJ1-1; clone_size: -; v_call: TRBV18; cdr3_nt: TGTGCCAGCTCACCTCGAGATTGGATTGAAGCTTTCTTT; cdr3_aa: CASSPRDWIEAFF
d_call: -; j_call: TRBJ1-4; clone_size: -; v_call: TRBV29-1; cdr3_nt: TGCAGCGTTGTCTGGTTCGGGAATGAAAAACTGTTTTTT; cdr3_aa: CSVVWFGNEKLFF
d_call: TRBD1; j_call: TRBJ1-2; clone_size: few; v_call: TRBV5-6; cdr3_nt: TGTGCCAGCAGCTTGGACGGGGGACAGGGGGCGTCTGGCTACACCTTC; cdr3_aa: CASSLDGGQGASGYTF
d_call: -; j_call: TRBJ2-7; clone_size: once; v_call: TRBV29-1; cdr3_nt: TGCAGCGTTGCCCGCGACAGATCCTACGAGCAGTACTTC; cdr3_aa: CSVARDRSYEQYF
d_call: TRBD1; j_call: TRBJ1-1; clone_size: -; v_call: TRBV7-2; cdr3_nt: TGTGCCAGCAGCTTTGACAGGGTCGGCACTGAAGCTTTCTTT; cdr3_aa: CASSFDRVGTEAFF
d_call: -; j_call: TRBJ1-1; clone_size: few; v_call: TRBV14; cdr3_nt: TGTGCCAGCAGCCGCTTTGCTAACACTGAAGCTTTCTTT; cdr3_aa: CASSRFANTEAFF
d_call: -; j_call: TRBJ1-6; clone_size: few; v_call: TRBV27; cdr3_nt: TGTGCCAGCAGTTTCGGTAGCTCCTATAATTCACCCCTCCACTTT; cdr3_aa: CASSFGSSYNSPLHF
d_call: TRBD1; j_call: TRBJ1-1; clone_size: -; v_call: TRBV12-3/TRBV12-4; cdr3_nt: TGTGCCAGCAGGCCCGGGACAGGGATTCACACTGAAGCTTTCTTT; cdr3_aa: CASRPGTGIHTEAFF
d_call: -; j_call: TRBJ1-1; clone_size: many; v_call: TRBV20-1; cdr3_nt: TGCAGTTCCCCCAGTCTCACTGAAGCTTTCTTT; cdr3_aa: CSSPSLTEAFF
d_call: -; j_call: TRBJ1-1; clone_size: few; v_call: TRBV29-1; cdr3_nt: TGCAGCGTGGTGGGGGACGGAAGGAACACTGAAGCTTTCTTT; cdr3_aa: CSVVGDGRNTEAFF
d_call: -; j_call: TRBJ2-1; clone_size: -; v_call: TRBV9; cdr3_nt: TGTGCCAGCAGCGTAGAACTAATCAATGAGCAGTTCTTC; cdr3_aa: CASSVELINEQFF
d_call: -; j_call: TRBJ2-5; clone_size: -; v_call: TRBV6-2/TRBV6-3; cdr3_nt: TGTGCCAGCAGTCGACAGGTCGGGGAGACCCAGTACTTC; cdr3_aa: CASSRQVGETQYF
d_call: -; j_call: TRBJ2-5; clone_size: -; v_call: TRBV7-2; cdr3_nt: TGTGCCAGCAGCTTAGTGGGTGGGGGGCAGGAGACCCAGTACTTC; cdr3_aa: CASSLVGGGQETQYF
d_call: TRBD2; j_call: TRBJ2-1; clone_size: few; v_call: TRBV7-3; cdr3_nt: TGTGCCAGCAGCTTAGTAGCGGGATCCCTCAATGAGCAGTTCTTC; cdr3_aa: CASSLVAGSLNEQFF
d_call: -; j_call: TRBJ2-5; clone_size: many; v_call: TRBV18; cdr3_nt: TGTGCCAGCTCACCCGGCTTAACAGAGACCCAGTACTTC; cdr3_aa: CASSPGLTETQYF
d_call: -; j_call: TRBJ1-2; clone_size: few; v_call: TRBV5-6; cdr3_nt: TGTGCCAGCAGCTTGGACGGTACTAACTATGGCTACACCTTC; cdr3_aa: CASSLDGTNYGYTF
d_call: -; j_call: TRBJ1-6; clone_size: -; v_call: TRBV12-3/TRBV12-4; cdr3_nt: TGTGCCAGCAGTTTCCAAAGAATCTATAATTCACCCCTCCACTTT; cdr3_aa: CASSFQRIYNSPLHF
d_call: TRBD2; j_call: TRBJ2-7; clone_size: -; v_call: TRBV5-1; cdr3_nt: TGCGCCAGCAGCGCGGGAGTAAGCTACGAGCAGTACTTC; cdr3_aa: CASSAGVSYEQYF
d_call: TRBD2; j_call: TRBJ2-1; clone_size: -; v_call: TRBV7-2; cdr3_nt: TGTGCCAGCAGCTTAGAACAGCGGGGCCTGGGTCATGAGCAGTTCTTC; cdr3_aa: CASSLEQRGLGHEQFF
d_call: TRBD1; j_call: TRBJ1-1; clone_size: -; v_call: TRBV24-1; cdr3_nt: TGTGCCACCAGTGATTCCCGACAGGGGGATACTGAAGCTTTCTTT; cdr3_aa: CATSDSRQGDTEAFF
d_call: -; j_call: TRBJ1-2; clone_size: -; v_call: TRBV7-9; cdr3_nt: TGTGCCAGCAGCTTAAATCCAAGGGTTAACTATGGCTACACCTTC; cdr3_aa: CASSLNPRVNYGYTF
d_call: TRBD1; j_call: TRBJ1-1; clone_size: -; v_call: TRBV20-1; cdr3_nt: TGCAGTGCTGGGATCATTGACAGGGCTTCTGAAGCTTTCTTT; cdr3_aa: CSAGIIDRASEAFF
d_call: TRBD1; j_call: TRBJ1-1; clone_size: -; v_call: TRBV12-3/TRBV12-4; cdr3_nt: TGTGCCAGCAGTCCCAGAGGACAGGGTATAATGGCTGAAGCTTTCTTT; cdr3_aa: CASSPRGQGIMAEAFF
d_call: TRBD2; j_call: TRBJ2-3; clone_size: -; v_call: TRBV5-1; cdr3_nt: TGCGCCAGCAGCTTGGACAGCGGGACGGATACGCAGTATTTT; cdr3_aa: CASSLDSGTDTQYF
d_call: -; j_call: TRBJ2-1; clone_size: -; v_call: TRBV5-1; cdr3_nt: TGCGCCAGCAGCCGAAATTGGGACTTCTCCCTCCATGAGCAGTTCTTC; cdr3_aa: CASSRNWDFSLHEQFF